Below are 18 T cell receptor beta chains sequenced from a single sample in a study of shared T cell receptors in the human thymus. The data were produced by immunoSEQ multiplex PCR, yet TCRdb's version contains in-frame clones alone and is incomplete. In the table there are some 720,000 clones, roughly 88% of which are singletons. The sample was also linked to a second study, of human thymus T cells.

The sample was thymocytes. Receptor source: a boy under two years old with a congenital heart defect.

The CDR3 DNA follows: TGTGCCAGCAGCCGTAACAGCGGGAGGGCCCCTCATGAGCAGTTCTTC. Protein: CASSRNSGRAPHEQFF. The V call is TRBV5-6, the J call TRBJ2-1, with TRBD2 identical over 10 bases. The V gene end was trimmed by 4 bases and the J gene end by 8 bases; junction bases not matched to a gene: 12. The CDR3 contains 16 residues. The germline gives CDR1 SGHDT, CDR2 YYEEEE.

This clone was seen once. The chain has TRBV18 and TRBJ2-7, with TRBD2 matching 12 bases. Germline V gene lookup returns CDR1 KGHSH and CDR2 LQKENI. The length of the CDR3 is 15 residues. V lost 3 bases, J lost 3 bases, and 3 bases stayed unmatched. For the CDR3, the DNA is TGTGCCAGCTCACCCCGGACTAGCGGGAACTACGAGCAGTACTTC. Protein product: CASSPRTSGNYEQYF.

The J gene is TRBJ2-7, the V gene TRBV12-5, with a possible D match to TRBD2 (6 bases). The CDR3 runs 16 residues. The V gene's germline CDR1 is LGHNT and CDR2 FRNRAP. Trimming pared 2 bases from V and 1 base from J, leaving 15 bases between. DNA for the CDR3: TGTGCTAGTGGTTTGAGGTCCCCGGGAGAATCCTACGAGCAGTACTTC. This gives the protein CASGLRSPGESYEQYF.

The rearrangement uses TRBV19 and TRBJ1-1, with 9 bases that match TRBD1. Germline loops: CDR1 LNHDA, CDR2 SQIVND (reference sequence). This CDR3 comprises 16 residues. Trimming removed 3 bases from V and 4 bases from J; junction bases left unmatched: 9. As DNA, the CDR3 is TGTGCCAGTAGTATTGAGAACAGGGGGCCCTTCACTGAAGCTTTCTTT. Translating it yields CASSIENRGPFTEAFF.

The chain has TRBV4-3 and TRBJ2-5; TRBD1 might be the D (6 bases). Trimming stripped 1 base from V and 0 bases from J, with 9 bases between. The CDR3 sequence is 15 residues long. Germline V gene data show CDR1 as LGHNA and CDR2 as YSLEER. The CDR3 region is CASSQGSGDQETQYF. CDR3 coding DNA: TGCGCCAGCAGCCAAGGCTCAGGGGACCAAGAGACCCAGTACTTC.

The chain uses TRBV11-1 and TRBJ1-1; D unresolved. V lost 0 bases and J 4 bases, leaving 15 bases between the germline ends. The CDR3 sequence is 16 residues long. Germline V gene sequence: CDR1 SGHAT, CDR2 FQDESV (reference sequence). In nucleotides, the CDR3 is TGTGCCAGCAGCTTAGCGGACGGGGATAGCGGCACTGAAGCTTTCTTT. It specifies CASSLADGDSGTEAFF.

The chain employs TRBV15 and TRBJ2-5, with D maybe TRBD1 (6 bases). The CDR3 is 16 residues long. Trimming removed 0 bases at V and 2 bases at J, with 13 bases between. Looked up from germline, CDR1 is LNHNV and CDR2 is YYDKDF (reference sequence). The CDR3 sequence: CATSRDRGRGQETQYF. The CDR3, as DNA: TGTGCCACCAGCAGAGATCGGGGCAGGGGTCAAGAGACCCAGTACTTC.

This rearrangement joins TRBV28 to TRBJ2-7, with 8 bases that match TRBD1. This CDR3 is 14 amino acids long. CDR1 and CDR2 (germline): MDHEN, SYDVKM. Trimming removed 3 bases from V and 5 bases from J; junction bases left unmatched: 6. The CDR3 reads CASSFGQGSHEQYF. CDR3 DNA sequence: TGTGCCAGCAGTTTCGGACAGGGTTCCCACGAGCAGTACTTC.

The V call is TRBV5-6, the J call TRBJ2-5, with a weak D call TRBD1 (5 bases). V was cut by 2 bases and J by 1 base, with 18 bases left in between. The CDR3 loop spans 17 amino acids. Germline values: CDR1 SGHDT, CDR2 YYEEEE. The CDR3, as DNA: TGTGCCAGCAGCTTAAGAACCGCCCCAGGGCCCCAAGAGACCCAGTACTTC. This codes for CASSLRTAPGPQETQYF.

The gene calls are TRBV30 and TRBJ2-3; TRBD2 aligns across 14 bases. Unmatched junction bases numbered 5, after V lost 1 base and J lost 5 bases. CDR1 is GTSNPN and CDR2 is SVGIG in the germline V gene (reference sequence). The CDR3 runs 16 residues. DNA for the CDR3: TGTGCCTGGAGTGGGGGACTAGCGGGAGTAGGAGATACGCAGTATTTT. Its translation is CAWSGGLAGVGDTQYF.

V gene TRBV6-5 combines with J gene TRBJ1-2; D ambiguous. Between the trimmed V and J ends, which lost 0 bases and 0 bases, there was a span of 5 bases. This CDR3 contains 14 residues. The germline CDR1 and CDR2 sequences are MNHEY and SVGAGI. This CDR3 is CASSYSTPNYGYTF. The DNA for the CDR3 is TGTGCCAGCAGTTACTCTACACCTAACTATGGCTACACCTTC.

V and J are TRBV19 and TRBJ1-5; 9 bases are a match to TRBD1. Germline lookup yields CDR1 LNHDA and CDR2 SQIVND (reference sequence). Unmatched junction bases numbered 5, after V lost 6 bases and J lost 2 bases. The length of the CDR3 is 15 residues. The CDR3 here is CASSTGTGRNQPQHF. CDR3 sequence (DNA): TGTGCCAGTAGCACCGGGACAGGGCGCAATCAGCCCCAGCATTTT.

Here the CDR3 reads CASSVLDRGIEAFF. DNA for the CDR3: TGTGCCAGCAGTGTCCTAGACAGGGGGATTGAAGCTTTCTTT. V gene TRBV25-1 combines with J gene TRBJ1-1; 9 positions match TRBD1. CDR3 length equals 14 residues. Trimming took 4 bases from V and 7 from J; bases not matched to a gene: 7. CDR1 and CDR2 from the germline V gene are MGHDK and SYGVNS.

The chain links TRBV5-4 to TRBJ2-3, with 13 bases lining up with TRBD2. The V and J ends lost 4 bases and 0 bases, in that order; junction bases with no gene match: 8. The CDR3 loop spans 18 amino acids. CDR1 and CDR2 (germline): SGHNT, YYREEE (reference sequence). CDR3 sequence (DNA): TGTGCCAGCAGCCGCGGGACTAGCGGGAACACTAGCACAGATACGCAGTATTTT. It yields the protein CASSRGTSGNTSTDTQYF.

The chain recombines TRBV14 with TRBJ2-1, with 12 nucleotides matching TRBD2. The trim removed 3 bases at V and 0 bases at J, leaving 9 bases unmatched. This CDR3 region has 19 residues. Germline V gene data show CDR1 as SGHDN and CDR2 as FVKESK. The CDR3 region is CASSHRLAGVWGSYNEQFF. The CDR3 coding sequence is TGTGCCAGCAGCCACCGACTAGCGGGAGTCTGGGGCTCCTACAATGAGCAGTTCTTC.

The chain carries TRBV28 and TRBJ2-5; 8 bases are shared with TRBD1. Per germline, CDR1 MDHEN and CDR2 SYDVKM. CDR3 length: 16 residues. The V and J ends lost 6 bases and 3 bases, in that order; junction bases with no gene match: 12. CDR3 residues: CASRTGARPYKETQYF. The CDR3 nucleotides read TGTGCCAGCAGGACAGGGGCTCGCCCCTACAAAGAGACCCAGTACTTC. The complete variable domain, with remaining parts taken from reference TRBV28 and TRBJ2-5, reads DVKVTQSSRYLVKRTGEKVFLECVQDMDHENMFWYRQDPGLGLRLIYFSYDVKMKEKGDIPEGYSVSREKKERFSLILESASTNQTSMYLCASRTGARPYKETQYFGPGTRLLVL.

The chain links TRBV2 to TRBJ2-1; D might be TRBD2 (5 bases). CDR1 is SNHLY, CDR2 FYNNEI, per germline. V was cut by 6 bases and J by 7 bases, with 19 bases left in between. CDR3 length: 15 residues. Here the CDR3 reads CASSPSRGSDNEQFF. As DNA, the CDR3 is TGTGCCAGCAGCCCCTCTCGGGGTAGTGATAATGAGCAGTTCTTC.

The chain has TRBV5-1 and TRBJ2-3; 15 bases fit TRBD2. Germline V CDR1 and CDR2: SGHRS, YFSETQ. V trimming: 3 bases; J trimming: 0 bases; junction bases outside the gene matches: 8. The CDR3 is 19 amino acids. The CDR3 sequence: CASSWGGLAGGLSTDTQYF. The DNA for the CDR3 is TGCGCCAGCAGCTGGGGGGGACTAGCGGGAGGCCTTAGCACAGATACGCAGTATTTT. The variable domain in full, completed from reference TRBV5-1 and TRBJ2-3, reads KAGVTQTPRYLIKTRGQQVTLSCSPISGHRSVSWYQQTPGQGLQFLFEYFSETQRNKGNFPGRFSGRQFSNSRSEMNVSTLELGDSALYLCASSWGGLAGGLSTDTQYFGPGTRLTVL.